What follows is one TCR beta chain and its context. Its antigen is currently unknown. At one of its ends the junction is not consistent with the germline gene, which may arise from a read error. The PCR contained 60 Vbeta and 13 Jbeta primers. The data were produced by immunoSEQ multiplex PCR, yet TCRdb's version contains in-frame clones alone and is incomplete. The sample includes roughly 150,000 clones, around 80% of them seen just once. The sample is drawn from a study of cytomegalovirus exposure and HLA in healthy donors. Overall study context: A preliminary data release comprised around 85 million unique TCRs obtained from HLA-typed donors.

General study results and limits: HLA alleles showed associations with about 17,000 TCR beta sequences in a later analysis, at a 0.05 false discovery rate. TCR association rates varied by HLA locus in a later analysis, with DRB1 highest and HLA-C lowest. Later analysis revealed greater clonal expansion in HLA-associated TCR beta chains than in equally common others.

The CDR3 totals 17 residues. CDR1 is SSHAT, CDR2 FNYEAQ, per germline (reference sequence). The sequence was obtained from a young woman in good health and CMV-seronegative. The chain combines TRBV7-7 with TRBJ2-2; 7 bases match TRBD1. The material sequenced was PBMCs. In DNA, the CDR3 is TGTGCTAGCAGCTTAGGGGGCAACCTGGGAAACACCGGGGAGCTGTTTTTT. Its translation: CASSLGGNLGNTGELFF. Full variable domain (rest looked up from reference TRBV7-7 and TRBJ2-2): GAGVSQSPRYKVTKRGQDVTLRCDPISSHATLYWYQQALGQGPEFLTYFNYEAQPDKSGLPSDRFSAERPEGSISTLTIQRTEQRDSAMYRCASSLGGNLGNTGELFFGEGSRLTVL.